This T cell receptor (beta chain) was sequenced during a study of T cell repertoires in cytomegalovirus infection. Overall study context: Indications of both CMV infection and matching HLA type were provided by public TCR beta signatures. Study-level points and caveats: The response measured ex vivo was dominated by TCR beta clonotypes (HLA-C-restricted and CMV-specific).

Note on this clonotype: The antigen remains undetermined.

TCRdb recomputed calls from the reads with MiXCR, one row per CDR3 protein. The sample has about 480,000 distinct CDR3 sequences; 33% are singletons. This TCR was sampled from a human donor in good health (CMV status not recorded). Some clones in this sample may be carry-over from other donors' samples. The sequenced sample was cultured PBMCs, obtained from culture after CMV antigen stimulation.

As DNA, the CDR3 is TGTGCCAGCAGCGTAGATGGTGCGTCAGGTAGGTCTGAAGCTTTCTTT. This encodes CASSVDGASGRSEAFF. This chain links TRBV9 with TRBJ1-1; no firm D call. There are 16 residues in the CDR3. CDR1 and CDR2 (germline): SGDLS, YYNGEE. The V and J ends lost 0 bases and 6 bases respectively, with 18 bases between them.